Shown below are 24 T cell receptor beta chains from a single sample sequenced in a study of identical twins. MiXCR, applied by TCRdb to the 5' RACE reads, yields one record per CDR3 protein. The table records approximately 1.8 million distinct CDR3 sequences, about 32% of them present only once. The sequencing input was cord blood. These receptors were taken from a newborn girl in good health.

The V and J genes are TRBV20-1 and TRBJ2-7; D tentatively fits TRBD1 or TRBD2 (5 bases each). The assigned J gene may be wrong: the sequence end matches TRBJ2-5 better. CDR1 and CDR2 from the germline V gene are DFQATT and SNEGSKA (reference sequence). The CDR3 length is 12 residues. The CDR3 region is CSASRDGETQYF. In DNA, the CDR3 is TGCAGTGCTAGTCGGGACGGAGAGACCCAGTACTTC.

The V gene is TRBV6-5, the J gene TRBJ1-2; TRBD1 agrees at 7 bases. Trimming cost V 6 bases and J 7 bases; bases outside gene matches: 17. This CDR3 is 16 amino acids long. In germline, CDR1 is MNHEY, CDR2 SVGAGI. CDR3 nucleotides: TGTGCCAGCAGCCTAGATCTCCGGGACAGCCCTTTTGGCTACACCTTC. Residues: CASSLDLRDSPFGYTF.

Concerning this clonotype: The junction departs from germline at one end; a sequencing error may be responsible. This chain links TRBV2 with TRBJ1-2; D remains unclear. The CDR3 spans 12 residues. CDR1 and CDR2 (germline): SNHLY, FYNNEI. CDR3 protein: CAGSIQNYGYTF. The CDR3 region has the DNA TGTGCCGGCAGTATACAGAACTATGGCTACACCTTC.

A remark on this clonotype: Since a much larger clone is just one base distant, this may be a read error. CDR3 residues: CASSQDPLAGRADTQYF. Here the CDR3 DNA reads TGTGCCAGCAGCCAAGATCCCCTAGCAGGTAGAGCAGATACGCAGTATTTT. The chain couples TRBV4-2 to TRBJ2-3, with a tentative D call TRBD2 (5 bases). V was shortened by 0 bases and J by 4 bases, with 17 bases between the two germline ends. The CDR3 has 17 residues. Looked up from germline, CDR1 is LGHNA and CDR2 is YNFKEQ.

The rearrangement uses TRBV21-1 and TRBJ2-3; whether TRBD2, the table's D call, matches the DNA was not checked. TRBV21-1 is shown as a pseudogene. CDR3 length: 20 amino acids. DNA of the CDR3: TGTGCCAGCAGCAAAGGATTAGCGGGGGCCCACTTGGGATTCACAGATACGCAGTATTTT. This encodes CASSKGLAGAHLGFTDTQYF.

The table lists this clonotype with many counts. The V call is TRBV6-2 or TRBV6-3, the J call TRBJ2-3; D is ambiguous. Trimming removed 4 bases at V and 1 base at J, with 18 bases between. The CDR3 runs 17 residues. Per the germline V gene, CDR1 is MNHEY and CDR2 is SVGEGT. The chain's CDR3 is CASSLNSAAIRTDTQYF. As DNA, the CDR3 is TGTGCCAGCAGTTTAAATTCTGCAGCAATACGCACAGATACGCAGTATTTT.

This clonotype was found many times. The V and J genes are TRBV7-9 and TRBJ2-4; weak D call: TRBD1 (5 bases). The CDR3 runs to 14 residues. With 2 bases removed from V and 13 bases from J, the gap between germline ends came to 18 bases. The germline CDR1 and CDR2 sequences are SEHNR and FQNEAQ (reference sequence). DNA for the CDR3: TGTGCCAGCAGCTTATTCAGGGAAGAAGGCAAGCAGTACTTC. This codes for CASSLFREEGKQYF.

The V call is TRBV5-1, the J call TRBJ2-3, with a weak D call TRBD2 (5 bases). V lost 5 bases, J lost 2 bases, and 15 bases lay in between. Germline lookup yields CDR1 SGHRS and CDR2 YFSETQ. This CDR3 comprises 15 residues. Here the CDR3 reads CASRGLGGYTDTQYF. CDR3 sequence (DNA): TGCGCCAGCAGGGGTCTAGGAGGTTACACAGATACGCAGTATTTT. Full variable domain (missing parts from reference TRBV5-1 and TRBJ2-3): KAGVTQTPRYLIKTRGQQVTLSCSPISGHRSVSWYQQTPGQGLQFLFEYFSETQRNKGNFPGRFSGRQFSNSRSEMNVSTLELGDSALYLCASRGLGGYTDTQYFGPGTRLTVL.

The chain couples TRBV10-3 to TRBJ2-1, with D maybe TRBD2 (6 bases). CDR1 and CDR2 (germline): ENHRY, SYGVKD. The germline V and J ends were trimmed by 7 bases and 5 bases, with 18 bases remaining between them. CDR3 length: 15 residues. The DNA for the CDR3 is TGTGCCATCAAGCGGGTCTCTCATGGGGACAATGAGCAGTTCTTC. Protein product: CAIKRVSHGDNEQFF.

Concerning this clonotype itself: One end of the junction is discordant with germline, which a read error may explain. CDR3 region: CASSSGRDAQYF. The CDR3 region has the DNA TGTGCCAGCTCATCAGGGAGAGATGCGCAGTATTTT. The chain uses TRBV18 and TRBJ2-3, with D possibly called TRBD1 or TRBD2 (5 bases each). Germline-derived CDR1 and CDR2 are KGHSH and LQKENI. CDR3 size: 12 residues. Complete variable domain (other parts from reference TRBV18 and TRBJ2-3): NAGVMQNPRHLVRRRGQEARLRCSPMKGHSHVYWYRQLPEEGLKFMVYLQKENIIDESGMPKERFSAEFPKEGPSILRIQQVVRGDSAAYFCASSSGRDAQYFGPGTRLTVL.

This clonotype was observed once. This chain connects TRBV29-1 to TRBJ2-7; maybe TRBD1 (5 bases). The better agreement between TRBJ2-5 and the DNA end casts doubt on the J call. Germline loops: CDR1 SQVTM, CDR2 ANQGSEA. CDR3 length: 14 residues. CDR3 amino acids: CSVAALRVVETQYF. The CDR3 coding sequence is TGCAGCGTTGCCGCCCTCAGGGTAGTGGAGACCCAGTACTTC.

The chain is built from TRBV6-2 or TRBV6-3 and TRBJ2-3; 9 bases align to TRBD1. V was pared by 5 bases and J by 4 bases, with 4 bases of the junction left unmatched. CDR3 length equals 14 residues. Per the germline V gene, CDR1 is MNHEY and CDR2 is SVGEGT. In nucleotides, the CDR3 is TGTGCCAGCAGTAACAGGGGGCCAGCAGATACGCAGTATTTT. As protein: CASSNRGPADTQYF.

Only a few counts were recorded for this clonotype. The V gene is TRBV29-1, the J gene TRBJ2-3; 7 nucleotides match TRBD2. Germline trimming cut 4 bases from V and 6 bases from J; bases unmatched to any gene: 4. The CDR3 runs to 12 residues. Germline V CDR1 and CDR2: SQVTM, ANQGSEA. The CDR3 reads CSVVGSGDTQYF. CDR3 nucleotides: TGCAGCGTTGTAGGTAGCGGGGATACGCAGTATTTT.

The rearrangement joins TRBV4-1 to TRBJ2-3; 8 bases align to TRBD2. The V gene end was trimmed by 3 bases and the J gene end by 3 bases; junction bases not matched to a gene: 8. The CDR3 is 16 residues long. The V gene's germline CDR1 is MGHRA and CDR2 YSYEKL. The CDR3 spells CASSQAGRAVTDTQYF. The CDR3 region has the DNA TGCGCCAGCAGCCAGGCCGGGAGGGCCGTGACAGATACGCAGTATTTT.

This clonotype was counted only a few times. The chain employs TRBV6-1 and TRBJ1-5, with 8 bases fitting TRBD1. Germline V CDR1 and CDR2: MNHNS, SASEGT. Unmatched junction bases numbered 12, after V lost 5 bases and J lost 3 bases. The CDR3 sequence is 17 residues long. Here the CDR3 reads CASSSPAGTGLNQPQHF. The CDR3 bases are TGTGCCAGCAGTAGCCCCGCCGGGACAGGCCTCAATCAGCCCCAGCATTTT.

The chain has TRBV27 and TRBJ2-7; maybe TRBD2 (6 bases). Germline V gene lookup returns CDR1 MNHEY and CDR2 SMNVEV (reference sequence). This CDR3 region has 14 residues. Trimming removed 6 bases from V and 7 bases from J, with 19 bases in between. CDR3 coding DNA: TGTGCCAGCAGGCGCGGGGCAGTAAACAATGAGCAGTACTTC. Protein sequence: CASRRGAVNNEQYF.

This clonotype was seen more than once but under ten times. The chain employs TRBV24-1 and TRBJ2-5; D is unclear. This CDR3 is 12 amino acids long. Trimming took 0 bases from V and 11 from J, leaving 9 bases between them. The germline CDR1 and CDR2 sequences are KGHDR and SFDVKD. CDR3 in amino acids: CATSDLGLEQYF. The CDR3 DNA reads TGTGCCACCAGTGATTTGGGTTTAGAGCAGTACTTC.

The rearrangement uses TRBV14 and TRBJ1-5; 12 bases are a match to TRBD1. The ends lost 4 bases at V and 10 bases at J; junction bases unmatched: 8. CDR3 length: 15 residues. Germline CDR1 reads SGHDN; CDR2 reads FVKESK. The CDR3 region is CASSPGTGGLEPQHF. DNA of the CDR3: TGTGCCAGCAGCCCGGGGACAGGGGGCCTAGAACCCCAGCATTTT.

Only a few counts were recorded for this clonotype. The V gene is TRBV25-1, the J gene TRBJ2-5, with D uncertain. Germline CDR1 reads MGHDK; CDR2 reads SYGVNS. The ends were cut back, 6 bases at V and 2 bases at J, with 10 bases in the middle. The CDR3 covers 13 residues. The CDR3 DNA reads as TGTGCCAGCAGCGTCAGGCAGCAAGAGACCCAGTACTTC. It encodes CASSVRQQETQYF.

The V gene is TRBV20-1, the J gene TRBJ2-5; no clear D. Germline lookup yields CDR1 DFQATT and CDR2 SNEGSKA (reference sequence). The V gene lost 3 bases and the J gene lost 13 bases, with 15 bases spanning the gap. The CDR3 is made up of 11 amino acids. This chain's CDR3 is CSARGAVPWYF. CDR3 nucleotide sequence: TGCAGTGCTAGGGGCGCGGTTCCATGGTACTTC.

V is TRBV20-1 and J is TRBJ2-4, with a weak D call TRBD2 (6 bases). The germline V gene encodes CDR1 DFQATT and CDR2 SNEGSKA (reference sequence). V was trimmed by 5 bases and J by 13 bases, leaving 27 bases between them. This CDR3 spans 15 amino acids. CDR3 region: CSAPDSGGAYNEQYF. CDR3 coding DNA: TGCAGTGCTCCCGACTCTGGCGGGGCCTACAATGAGCAGTACTTC.

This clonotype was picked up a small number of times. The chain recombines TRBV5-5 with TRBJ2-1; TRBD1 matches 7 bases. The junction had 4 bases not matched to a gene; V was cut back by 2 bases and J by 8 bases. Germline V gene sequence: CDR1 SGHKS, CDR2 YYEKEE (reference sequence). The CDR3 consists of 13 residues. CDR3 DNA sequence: TGTGCCAGCAGCTTCGACAGGGTGTATGAGCAGTTCTTC. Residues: CASSFDRVYEQFF.

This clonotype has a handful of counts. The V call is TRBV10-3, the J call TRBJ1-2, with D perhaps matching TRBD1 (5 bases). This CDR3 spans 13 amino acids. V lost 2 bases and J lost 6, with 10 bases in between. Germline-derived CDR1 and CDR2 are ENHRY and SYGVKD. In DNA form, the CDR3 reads TGTGCCATCAGTGAGGGGGGGACGGATGGCTACACCTTC. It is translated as CAISEGGTDGYTF.

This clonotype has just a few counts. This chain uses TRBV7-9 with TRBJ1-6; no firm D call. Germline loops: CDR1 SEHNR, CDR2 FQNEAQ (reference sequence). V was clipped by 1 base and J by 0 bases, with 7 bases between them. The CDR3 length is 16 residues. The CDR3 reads CASSLGRGSYNSPLHF. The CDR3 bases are TGTGCCAGCAGCTTAGGCCGGGGCTCCTATAATTCACCCCTCCACTTT.